These 21 T cell receptor beta chains came from one sample sequenced in a study of cytomegalovirus exposure and HLA in healthy donors. Vbeta (60) and Jbeta (13) primers were used in the PCR. The protocol was immunoSEQ multiplex PCR, while the TCRdb copy is restricted to in-frame clones and leaves out a portion. The profile shows nearly 200,000 clones, roughly four fifths of them singletons. Sequences were obtained from PBMCs. These receptors were obtained from a boy between 2 and 15 years old in good health and CMV-seronegative.

The chain is built from TRBV5-1 and TRBJ2-3, with 7 positions matching TRBD2. The CDR3 extends over 16 amino acids. Per the germline V gene, CDR1 is SGHRS and CDR2 is YFSETQ. After removal of 4 bases from V and 3 bases from J, the junction contained 11 bases not matched to a gene. Here the CDR3 DNA reads TGCGCCAGCAGCCCGGTGGGGGGAGGGATGACAGATACGCAGTATTTT. As protein: CASSPVGGGMTDTQYF.

In this sample, this clone turned up a few times. CDR3 coding DNA: TGTGCCAGCAGCGTAGGGGGGGCGAACACCGGGGAGCTGTTTTTT. Protein sequence: CASSVGGANTGELFF. The chain links TRBV9 to TRBJ2-2, with D possibly TRBD2 on 6 matching bases. Germline CDR1 and CDR2: SGDLS and YYNGEE. This CDR3 region has 15 residues. V lost 0 bases to trimming and J lost 0 bases, with 6 bases between them.

V is TRBV4-1 and J is TRBJ2-1, with 10 bases fitting TRBD2. Trimming at V came to 5 bases and at J to 13 bases, leaving 8 bases not matched to a gene. CDR3 length: 13 residues. Per germline, CDR1 MGHRA and CDR2 YSYEKL. The CDR3 here is CASSSRSGGPQFF. CDR3 DNA: TGCGCCAGCAGCTCACGTAGCGGGGGGCCCCAGTTCTTC.

The rearrangement uses TRBV9 and TRBJ1-2; 8 positions agree with TRBD1. V shed 7 bases and J 2 bases; nucleotides not matched to a gene: 16. The CDR3 is made up of 17 amino acids. CDR1 SGDLS and CDR2 YYNGEE come from the germline V gene. The CDR3 here is CASGPQEGQGLNYGYTF. CDR3 in DNA: TGTGCCAGCGGCCCACAGGAAGGACAGGGTTTAAACTATGGCTACACCTTC.

This clone occurred once. The chain couples TRBV7-2 to TRBJ1-5, with 7 bases that match TRBD1. Trimming at V came to 1 base and at J to 6 bases, leaving 3 bases not matched to a gene. This CDR3 contains 14 residues. Per germline, CDR1 SGHTA and CDR2 FQGNSA. The DNA for the CDR3 is TGTGCCAGCAGCTTAGACAGGGGCGGTCAGCCCCAGCATTTT. Encoded protein: CASSLDRGGQPQHF.

The chain carries TRBV11-2 and TRBJ1-2, with D tentatively TRBD1 (5 bases). With 4 bases removed from V and 0 bases from J, the gap between germline ends came to 12 bases. In germline, CDR1 is SGHAT, CDR2 FQNNGV. The CDR3 length is 15 residues. The CDR3 coding sequence is TGTGCCAGCAGCTCTAGTATGACAGCTAACTATGGCTACACCTTC. It is translated as CASSSSMTANYGYTF.

The rearrangement uses TRBV9 and TRBJ2-7; D is undetermined. Germline values: CDR1 SGDLS, CDR2 YYNGEE. This CDR3 is built from 13 residues. V lost 0 bases and J lost 9, with 13 bases in between. As DNA, the CDR3 is TGTGCCAGCAGCGTAGATCCCGCGGATGGGCAGTACTTC. It specifies CASSVDPADGQYF. The variable domain in full, completed from reference TRBV9 and TRBJ2-7, reads DSGVTQTPKHLITATGQRVTLRCSPRSGDLSVYWYQQSLDQGLQFLIQYYNGEERAKGNILERFSAQQFPDLHSELNLSSLELGDSALYFCASSVDPADGQYFGPGTRLTVT.

The V and J genes are TRBV4-2 and TRBJ2-5; 10 bases agree with TRBD1. V lost 4 bases to trimming and J lost 4 bases; unmatched junction nucleotides: 9. CDR3 size: 16 residues. CDR1 is LGHNA and CDR2 is YNFKEQ in the germline V gene. As DNA, the CDR3 is TGTGCCAGCAGCCCGTCCGGGACAGGGGAGTCAGAGACCCAGTACTTC. This sequence encodes CASSPSGTGESETQYF.

The CDR3 here is CASSSLWGGGDTQYF. The CDR3 coding sequence is TGTGCCAGCAGCTCCCTCTGGGGCGGGGGAGATACGCAGTATTTT. The chain links TRBV5-6 to TRBJ2-3; 7 bases agree with TRBD2. V lost 3 bases, J lost 5 bases, and 9 bases stayed unmatched. The CDR3 has 15 amino acids. Germline CDR1 SGHDT, CDR2 YYEEEE. Drawing the rest from reference TRBV5-6 and TRBJ2-3, the complete variable domain is DAGVTQSPTHLIKTRGQQVTLRCSPKSGHDTVSWYQQALGQGPQFIFQYYEEEERQRGNFPDRFSGHQFPNYSSELNVNALLLGDSALYLCASSSLWGGGDTQYFGPGTRLTVL.

The chain has TRBV13 and TRBJ2-5, with 14 nucleotides matching TRBD2. Germline CDR1 PRHDT, CDR2 FYEKMQ (reference sequence). CDR3 length: 16 amino acids. Trimming took 5 bases from V and 5 from J; bases not matched to a gene: 7. CDR3 amino acids: CASSMGTSGGSETQYF. The CDR3 nucleotides are TGTGCCAGCAGCATGGGGACTAGCGGGGGTTCGGAGACCCAGTACTTC.

The V and J genes are TRBV4-1 and TRBJ2-3; 8 positions match TRBD2. CDR3 length: 17 residues. The V and J ends lost 3 bases and 4 bases, in that order; junction bases with no gene match: 12. Per the germline V gene, CDR1 is MGHRA and CDR2 is YSYEKL. This CDR3 is CASSHTYGGGSADTQYF. The DNA for the CDR3 is TGCGCCAGCAGCCACACCTATGGCGGGGGGTCGGCAGATACGCAGTATTTT.

This clone was counted once. V gene TRBV29-1 combines with J gene TRBJ1-2; 8 bases are shared with TRBD1. Germline CDR1 reads SQVTM; CDR2 reads ANQGSEA. CDR3 length: 13 amino acids. The junction had 4 bases not matched to a gene; V was cut back by 6 bases and J by 1 base. The CDR3 DNA is TGCAGCGTGGGACAGGCTAATAACTATGGCTACACCTTC. Translated, it gives CSVGQANNYGYTF. The full variable domain, in which reference TRBV29-1 and TRBJ1-2 provide the parts outside the CDR3, is SAVISQKPSRDICQRGTSLTIQCQVDSQVTMMFWYRQQPGQSLTLIATANQGSEATYESGFVIDKFPISRPNLTFSTLTVSNMSPEDSSIYLCSVGQANNYGYTFGSGTRLTVV.

The chain combines TRBV5-5 with TRBJ2-3; 10 bases agree with TRBD2. The CDR3 consists of 16 residues. Trimming removed 4 bases from V and 3 bases from J; junction bases left unmatched: 8. The germline V gene has CDR1 SGHKS and CDR2 YYEKEE (reference sequence). The CDR3: CASSLLSGGATDTQYF. The CDR3 nucleotides are TGTGCCAGCAGCCTCTTGAGCGGGGGGGCGACAGATACGCAGTATTTT. The entire variable domain, with the rest obtained from reference TRBV5-5 and TRBJ2-3, is as follows: DAGVTQSPTHLIKTRGQQVTLRCSPISGHKSVSWYQQVLGQGPQFIFQYYEKEERGRGNFPDRFSARQFPNYSSELNVNALLLGDSALYLCASSLLSGGATDTQYFGPGTRLTVL.

The V call is TRBV6-1, the J call TRBJ1-6, with D unresolved. V lost 4 bases and J lost 9, with 10 bases in between. Germline CDR1 MNHNS, CDR2 SASEGT. There are 13 residues in the CDR3. CDR3: CASSVSRGSPLHF. DNA of the CDR3: TGTGCCAGCAGTGTATCCCGGGGTTCACCCCTCCACTTT.

This chain uses TRBV7-9 with TRBJ2-7; no firm D call. Trimming cost V 3 bases and J 4 bases, with 7 bases left between them. This CDR3 has 12 amino acids. Per the germline V gene, CDR1 is SEHNR and CDR2 is FQNEAQ (reference sequence). In nucleotides, the CDR3 is TGTGCCAGCAGCTTTTCCCGGTACGAGCAGTACTTC. It yields the protein CASSFSRYEQYF. Full variable domain (rest looked up from reference TRBV7-9 and TRBJ2-7): DTGVSQNPRHKITKRGQNVTFRCDPISEHNRLYWYRQTLGQGPEFLTYFQNEAQLEKSRLLSDRFSAERPKGSFSTLEIQRTEQGDSAMYLCASSFSRYEQYFGPGTRLTVT.

This clone appeared a few times. The genes are TRBV29-1 and TRBJ1-1; D not certain. The V gene's germline CDR1 is SQVTM and CDR2 ANQGSEA. Trimming cost V 6 bases and J 0 bases, with 11 bases left between them. The CDR3 covers 13 residues. This CDR3 is CSVEGIMNTEAFF. For the CDR3, the DNA is TGCAGCGTCGAGGGAATTATGAACACTGAAGCTTTCTTT.

J is TRBJ1-3 and V is TRBV4-2; no definite D call. The CDR3 length is 15 residues. Germline V gives CDR1 LGHNA, CDR2 YNFKEQ. V lost 0 bases, J lost 2 bases, and 8 bases lay in between. CDR3 amino acids: CASSQDETTGNTIYF. CDR3 sequence (DNA): TGTGCCAGCAGCCAAGATGAGACTACTGGAAACACCATATATTTT.

The chain uses TRBV5-6 and TRBJ2-1; the D is unclear. This CDR3 is 14 amino acids long. Between the trimmed V and J ends, which lost 6 bases and 8 bases, there was a span of 18 bases. From germline, CDR1 is SGHDT and CDR2 YYEEEE. The CDR3 region has the DNA TGTGCCAGCAAAGTTGGGCAGTTTTATGATGAGCAGTTCTTC. Its translation is CASKVGQFYDEQFF.

V is TRBV6-6 and J is TRBJ2-3; no clear D. The V and J ends lost 0 bases and 0 bases respectively, with 7 bases between them. This CDR3 has 15 residues. CDR1 and CDR2 (germline): MNHNY, SVGAGI (reference sequence). The CDR3 region is CASSYSRLSTDTQYF. CDR3 bases: TGTGCCAGCAGTTACTCGAGGCTGAGCACAGATACGCAGTATTTT.

The chain uses TRBV7-6 and TRBJ2-3, with TRBD1 as a possible D gene (8 bases). Between the trimmed V and J ends, which lost 6 bases and 4 bases, there was a span of 17 bases. This CDR3 region has 15 residues. The germline V gene encodes CDR1 SGHVS and CDR2 FNYEAQ. The CDR3 DNA sequence: TGTGCCAGCAGGGCAGGGGGCGGGGGTGCAGATACGCAGTATTTT. It yields the protein CASRAGGGGADTQYF. Combining the CDR3 with reference TRBV7-6 and TRBJ2-3 gives the whole variable domain GAGVSQSPRYKVTKRGQDVALRCDPISGHVSLYWYRQALGQGPEFLTYFNYEAQQDKSGLPNDRFSAERPEGSISTLTIQRTEQRDSAMYRCASRAGGGGADTQYFGPGTRLTVL.

This clone was found a few times. The CDR3, as DNA: TGTGCCAGCCATTCAGGGATCTACGAGCAGTACTTC. Protein product: CASHSGIYEQYF. The chain is built from TRBV6-1 and TRBJ2-7, with a tentative D call TRBD1 (5 bases). V was clipped by 8 bases and J by 3 bases, with 11 bases between them. CDR1 and CDR2 from the germline V gene are MNHNS and SASEGT. The CDR3 runs to 12 residues.